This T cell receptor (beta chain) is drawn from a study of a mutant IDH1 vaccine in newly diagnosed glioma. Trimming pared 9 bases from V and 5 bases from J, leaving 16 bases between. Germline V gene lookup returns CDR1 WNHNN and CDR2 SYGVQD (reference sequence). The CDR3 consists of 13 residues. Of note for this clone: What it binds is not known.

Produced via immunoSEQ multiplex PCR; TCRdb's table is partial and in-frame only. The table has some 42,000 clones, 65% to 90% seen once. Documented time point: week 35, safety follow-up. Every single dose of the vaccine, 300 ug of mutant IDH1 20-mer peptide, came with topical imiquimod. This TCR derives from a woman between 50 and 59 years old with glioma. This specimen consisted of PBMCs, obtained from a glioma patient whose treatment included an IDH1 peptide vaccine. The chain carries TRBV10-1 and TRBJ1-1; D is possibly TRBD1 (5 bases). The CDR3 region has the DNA TGCGCCAGTCTTTGGGCCGGGGGGACTGAAGCTTTCTTT. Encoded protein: CASLWAGGTEAFF.